The entry below gives a single TCR beta chain sequence along with its context. Trimming shortened V by 5 bases and J by 6 bases, and 22 bases separated the two germline ends. The germline gives CDR1 KGHSH, CDR2 LQKENI. The CDR3 covers 17 residues. As handled by the study authors: Amplified reference gene primers provided the basis for estimating nucleated cell counts. Produced via immunoSEQ multiplex PCR; TCRdb's table is partial and in-frame only. V and J calls and clone size are copied from that table; D and trimming were computed from the DNA. There are 200,000 to 300,000 clones in the sample; approximately 89% occur only once, and about 6.7% lies in the top ten. One Seattle source followed patients from active infection through their disease course. The data are from a study of blood T cell repertoires in COVID-19. Study-wide context: Researchers got acute and convalescent COVID-19 samples from the United States, Italy and Spain.

The V call is TRBV18, the J call TRBJ1-4, with D maybe TRBD1 (6 bases). This TCR came from a young woman with COVID-19, enrolled during active disease. Specimen: peripheral blood. CDR3 region: CASSSRTEMGIDEKLFF. CDR3 coding DNA: TGTGCCAGCTCATCTCGGACAGAGATGGGGATAGATGAAAAACTGTTTTTT.